This T cell receptor beta chain was captured in a study of a mutant IDH1 vaccine in newly diagnosed glioma (dated by TCRdb to about 2021). Background on the whole study: Of the approximately 34 patients who were treated, approximately 62% were male and around 38% were female, and the mean age was around 43 years. Before enrollment, patients had received standard therapy of radiotherapy alone, temozolomide alone, or radiochemotherapy with temozolomide; most received the combination. Peripheral blood was collected at six visits: V03 (baseline), V05, V07, V10, V12 and V13. Longitudinal TCRB deep sequencing was done for roughly 23 treated patients, wherever samples were available for exploratory analyses.

Per the publication, the time point label means: baseline, week 1 (first vaccination visit). The intended sense of this specimen's treatment or condition label: pre-vaccination baseline after standard-of-care therapy. All donors had newly diagnosed IDH1-mutant astrocytomas of WHO grade 3 or 4 that showed loss of nuclear ATRX. The samples were drawn from NOA16, a multicentre, single-arm, open-label phase I trial in Germany that tested a mutant IDH1 peptide vaccine in humans for the first time. Blood drawn at visit V03 was used as the baseline sample for immunogenicity testing. Genomic DNA for TCRB sequencing was extracted from EDTA blood using the DNeasy Blood and Tissue Kit. The V and J ends are trimmed by 4 bases and 0 bases, leaving 13 bases between them. CDR1 and CDR2, per the germline V gene, are SGDLS and YYNGEE. The CDR3, cysteine through phenylalanine, is 15 amino acids long. Kept here is only the CDR3 DNA, which spans 45 bases and is read in frame from base 1.

The library came from the immunoSEQ multiplex PCR assay. The hsTCRB Kit was used according to the manufacturer's protocol to amplify rearranged TCR beta chain sequences. Sequencing of TCRB libraries was carried out on an Illumina MiSeq. As for how the authors treated the data: The proprietary platform of the kit vendor was used for demultiplexing, trimming and gene mapping. Here the immuneACCESS table is served through TCRdb, limited to in-frame sequences with V and J called. Missing clones are a known gap in these copies; in checked studies unresolved V genes cover under half, and the rest lacks a known reason. The V and J calls and the clone size are those of that table, but D and trimming were determined from the DNA. The sample profile shows 95,000 to 100,000 clones; roughly 90% of them were found once. The ten largest clones take up around 0.6% of the sample. Study-wide conclusions, independent of this receptor: Selection of PBMC samples for TCRB deep sequencing was based on availability. It was noted by the authors that analyses of patient blood samples could not be reproduced owing to sample limitations. No apparent relationship was observed between pseudoprogression and alterations in the top peripheral T cell clonotypes detected by TCRB sequencing. Across multiple MHC alleles, vaccine-induced immune responses were seen in more than 80% of patients.

Comment on this clone: Its antigen is unknown. Nothing much larger sits one base from this clone, and base qualities are not available.

The rearranged chain carries TRBV9 and TRBJ2-5; the best D guess is TRBD2, with 6 bases matching. The specimen was PBMCs, collected from a glioma patient treated with radiotherapy, temozolomide or both. The sequence derives from a woman aged 45-65 years with glioma. The nucleotide sequence is given as TGTGCCAGCAGCCCCCGGGGGAGAAACCAAGAGACCCAGTACTTC. This translates into CASSPRGRNQETQYF.